Listed below are T cell receptor beta chains from one sample, sequenced in a study of blood T cell repertoires in COVID-19. Repertoires were generated with immunoSEQ multiplex PCR, while TCRdb's copy carries only in-frame clones and drops some. The repertoire holds approximately 300,000 clones, roughly 85% seen once, with over 1.5% in the top ten. The sample taken for sequencing was PBMCs or T cells enriched from blood (not recorded which). The origin of the receptors is a woman aged 30 to 39 who had been exposed to COVID-19. Each CDR3 is given with its conserved first and last residue. Fields, in order: clone size, CDR3 length, V gene, J gene, D gene, CDR3 protein, CDR3 DNA. D genes are given only for firm matches. Rows may omit the clone size; those that give it use once, few, many or a size class.

>.|16|TRBV11-3|TRBJ2-3|TRBD1
CASSSWTGAAEDTQYF
TGTGCCAGCAGCTCCTGGACAGGGGCTGCGGAAGATACGCAGTATTTT
>once|13|TRBV2|TRBJ2-7|.
CATSRYSGSEQYF
TGTGCCACCTCGAGGTATTCCGGGAGCGAGCAGTACTTC
>.|17|TRBV28|TRBJ1-1|.
CASSLGDNFDGHTEAFF
TGTGCCAGCAGTTTGGGGGACAACTTCGACGGCCACACTGAAGCTTTCTTT
>.|17|TRBV7-3|TRBJ2-3|TRBD2
CASSLTGTSGRTDTQYF
TGTGCCAGCAGCTTAACGGGGACTAGCGGGAGGACTGATACGCAGTATTTT
>.|13|TRBV2|TRBJ2-1|TRBD2
CASTSGTINEQFF
TGTGCCAGCACTAGCGGGACTATCAATGAGCAGTTCTTC
>.|13|TRBV7-9|TRBJ1-2|TRBD1
CASSLGTGAGYTF
TGTGCCAGCAGCTTGGGAACAGGGGCTGGCTACACCTTC
>.|15|TRBV5-1|TRBJ2-1|TRBD2
CASSLAGDQNNEQFF
TGCGCCAGCAGCTTAGCGGGAGATCAGAACAATGAGCAGTTCTTC
>.|15|TRBV4-3|TRBJ2-7|.
CASSQDRSPLYEQYF
TGCGCCAGCAGCCAAGATCGAAGCCCCCTCTACGAGCAGTACTTC
>.|15|TRBV19|TRBJ2-5|TRBD2
CASSIGLAGEETQYF
TGTGCCAGTAGTATAGGCCTAGCGGGGGAAGAGACCCAGTACTTC
>.|18|TRBV14|TRBJ2-3|TRBD2
CASSQEGLAGNSTDTQYF
TGTGCCAGCAGCCAAGAGGGACTAGCGGGGAATAGCACAGATACGCAGTATTTT
>.|13|TRBV30|TRBJ1-1|.
CACGGPTATEAFF
TGTGCCTGTGGTGGGCCCACGGCTACTGAAGCTTTCTTT
>few|14|TRBV7-2|TRBJ1-3|TRBD1
CASSRTGAGNTIYF
TGTGCCAGCAGCCGGACAGGGGCTGGAAACACCATATATTTT
>.|13|TRBV27|TRBJ1-2|TRBD1
CASSLTGYDGYTF
TGTGCCAGCAGTCTGACAGGGTACGATGGCTACACCTTC
>.|13|TRBV27|TRBJ2-2|.
CATLAQNTGELFF
TGTGCCACCCTAGCTCAGAACACCGGGGAGCTGTTTTTT
>few|13|TRBV12-3/TRBV12-4|TRBJ1-1|TRBD1
CASSPDRGLGAFF
TGTGCCAGCAGTCCTGACAGGGGGCTTGGAGCTTTCTTT
>.|16|TRBV9|TRBJ1-5|TRBD1
CASSAGQGAYSQPQHF
TGTGCCAGCAGCGCAGGACAGGGGGCTTATAGTCAGCCCCAGCATTTT
>.|16|TRBV16|TRBJ2-1|TRBD2
CASSQSRIAGGGEQFF
TGTGCCAGCAGCCAATCAAGAATAGCGGGAGGTGGGGAGCAGTTCTTC
>.|13|TRBV14|TRBJ2-1|TRBD1
CASSPFGQGEQFF
TGTGCCAGCAGCCCCTTCGGACAGGGTGAGCAGTTCTTC
>.|19|TRBV28|TRBJ2-1|.
CASSLEDYERSTSYNEQFF
TGTGCCAGCAGTTTAGAGGACTACGAAAGGTCGACCTCCTACAATGAGCAGTTCTTC
>.|17|TRBV7-7|TRBJ2-2|TRBD1
CASSPLPGQGSTGELFF
TGTGCTAGCAGCCCCCTACCGGGACAGGGCTCTACCGGGGAGCTGTTTTTT
>.|17|TRBV4-2|TRBJ1-2|.
CASSQDENRATNYGYTF
TGTGCCAGCAGCCAGGACGAAAACAGGGCAACTAACTATGGCTACACCTTC
>.|17|TRBV9|TRBJ2-3|TRBD1
CASSVAPRQGFSDTQYF
TGTGCCAGCAGCGTAGCCCCAAGACAGGGGTTCAGCGATACGCAGTATTTT
>.|18|TRBV19|TRBJ2-1|.
CASSPGDLGVFSYNEQFF
TGTGCCAGTAGCCCAGGGGATTTAGGGGTGTTCTCCTACAATGAGCAGTTCTTC
>.|13|TRBV12-3/TRBV12-4|TRBJ1-1|.
CASSLALATEAFF
TGTGCCAGCAGTTTAGCATTAGCGACTGAAGCTTTCTTT
>.|16|TRBV2|TRBJ1-5|TRBD1
CASSDGRTGPNQPQHF
TGTGCCAGCAGTGACGGGCGGACAGGCCCAAATCAGCCCCAGCATTTT
>.|19|TRBV4-1|TRBJ2-7|TRBD1
CASSQVLHPGQMSSYEQYF
TGCGCCAGCAGCCAAGTTCTTCACCCGGGACAGATGAGCTCCTACGAGCAGTACTTC
>.|14|TRBV5-1|TRBJ2-3|.
CASREPGGLDTQYF
TGCGCCAGCAGAGAACCCGGAGGTTTGGATACGCAGTATTTT
>.|15|TRBV11-2|TRBJ2-5|.
CASSLEKGQQETQYF
TGTGCCAGCAGCTTAGAAAAAGGACAGCAAGAGACCCAGTACTTC
>.|13|TRBV5-4|TRBJ2-7|.
CASSLSPSGEQYF
TGTGCCAGCAGCTTGTCTCCGTCGGGCGAGCAGTACTTC
>.|14|TRBV3-1/TRBV3-2|TRBJ2-7|.
CASSQVGQGREQYF
TGTGCCAGCAGCCAAGTGGGGCAGGGCAGAGAGCAGTACTTC
>.|13|TRBV27|TRBJ1-5|.
CASSLGSNQPQHF
TGTGCCAGCAGTTTGGGCAGCAATCAGCCCCAGCATTTT
>.|15|TRBV24-1|TRBJ2-3|.
CATSDRGSNTDTQYF
TGTGCCACCAGTGACCGGGGTTCCAATACAGATACGCAGTATTTT
>once|15|TRBV5-1|TRBJ2-2|.
CASSLVGGNTGELFF
TGCGCCAGCAGCTTGGTTGGGGGCAACACCGGGGAGCTGTTTTTT
>.|12|TRBV18|TRBJ2-7|TRBD1
CASSPTGGEQYF
TGTGCCAGCTCTCCTACAGGGGGGGAGCAGTACTTC
>.|15|TRBV19|TRBJ2-1|.
CASSISGRGYNEQFF
TGTGCCAGTAGTATATCAGGGAGGGGGTACAATGAGCAGTTCTTC
>.|18|TRBV28|TRBJ1-5|.
CASSLTGSRYVGNQPQHF
TGTGCCAGCAGTTTAACAGGGAGCCGCTACGTGGGCAATCAGCCCCAGCATTTT
>.|15|TRBV9|TRBJ1-6|.
CASGDGQTTNSPLHF
TGTGCCAGCGGTGATGGACAGACAACAAATTCACCCCTCCACTTT
>.|14|TRBV30|TRBJ1-1|.
CAWSPGVVNTEAFF
TGTGCCTGGAGTCCAGGGGTAGTAAACACTGAAGCTTTCTTT
>.|13|TRBV18|TRBJ1-2|.
CASSPSYLEGYTF
TGTGCCAGCTCACCTAGTTATTTGGAGGGCTACACCTTC
>few|14|TRBV9|TRBJ2-1|.
CASSPEASYNEQFF
TGTGCCAGCAGCCCCGAGGCCTCCTACAATGAGCAGTTCTTC
>few|14|TRBV11-2|TRBJ2-7|TRBD1
CASSPDRVQNKQYF
TGTGCCAGCAGCCCCGACAGGGTCCAAAACAAGCAGTACTTC
>.|13|TRBV19|TRBJ1-4|.
CASSGSTNEKLFF
TGTGCCAGTAGCGGGTCGACGAATGAAAAACTGTTTTTT
>.|15|TRBV4-1|TRBJ1-1|.
CASSYLGQASTEAFF
TGCGCCAGCAGCTACCTGGGGCAGGCGAGCACTGAAGCTTTCTTT